This is a list of T cell receptor beta chains from one sample in a study of T-cell reconstitution after alpha-beta-depleted transplantation in children. TCRdb processed the PCR reads anew with MiXCR; each CDR3 protein has one entry. The table has 90,000 to 95,000 distinct CDR3 sequences, 12% seen once. The sample in question was PBMCs from the stem cell graft donor, obtained from the stem cell graft. Every receptor here comes from a human donor who donated a stem cell graft to a child with inherited bone marrow failure. Both conserved end residues are part of each CDR3. The D gene is left open where the match is weak. Not all rows give a size; the values are once, few, many and, for expanded clones, a class.

V gene,D gene,clone size,J gene,CDR3 DNA,CDR3 protein
TRBV4-2,TRBD2,many,TRBJ2-7,TGTGCCAGCAGCCAAACTAGCGGGGGGCACTACGAGCAGTACTTC,CASSQTSGGHYEQYF
TRBV7-2,NA,many,TRBJ2-7,TGTGCCAGCAGCCTCAGGGTGAACCCCTACGAGCAGTACTTC,CASSLRVNPYEQYF
TRBV20-1,TRBD1,many,TRBJ2-7,TGCAGTGCTAGAGATCAAGGGACAGCGTCCCCCTACGAGCAGTACTTC,CSARDQGTASPYEQYF
TRBV3-1,TRBD1,many,TRBJ1-1,TGTGCCAGCAGCCAGACAGGGCAAGCTTTCTTT,CASSQTGQAFF
TRBV25-1,TRBD1,many,TRBJ1-2,TGTGCCAGCAGTTACAGGGGGGTCTATGGCTACACCTTC,CASSYRGVYGYTF
TRBV5-1,TRBD1,many,TRBJ2-1,TGCGCCAGCAGCTTGGGACAGGGCGTTACATACAATGAGCAGTTCTTC,CASSLGQGVTYNEQFF
TRBV28,TRBD2,NA,TRBJ2-4,TGTGCCAGCAGTTTGCCCAGCGACGGGAGGGTGGCCAAAAACATTCAGTACTTC,CASSLPSDGRVAKNIQYF
TRBV20-1,NA,many,TRBJ1-4,TGCAGTGCTAGAGATTCAAGGGTTCCTAATGAAAAACTGTTTTTT,CSARDSRVPNEKLFF
TRBV6-2/TRBV6-3,NA,many,TRBJ2-2,TGTGCCAGCAGTTACTCAGCAGGGAACACCGGGGAGCTGTTTTTT,CASSYSAGNTGELFF
TRBV20-1,TRBD1,many,TRBJ2-1,TGCAGTGCTAAATGGGGGACAGGGACCCATGAGCAGTTCTTC,CSAKWGTGTHEQFF